This record concerns one TCR beta chain sequence. The data were taken from a study of T-cell reconstitution after alpha-beta-depleted transplantation in children. TCRbeta library construction was performed incorporating unique molecular identifiers. A single record per CDR3 protein comes from TCRdb applying MiXCR to the PCR reads. The table lists 200,000 to 300,000 distinct CDR3 sequences, under 30% of them singletons. The sequence derives from a girl aged 2 to 10 with Fanconi anemia, due to receive a stem cell transplant. Specimen: PBMCs, collected before TCRalphabeta/CD19-depleted stem cell transplant.

The CDR3 reads CASTNHGQGTEAFF. The DNA of the CDR3 is TGTGCCAGCACCAACCACGGACAGGGGACTGAAGCTTTCTTT. The V call is TRBV6-1, the J call TRBJ1-1; 9 nucleotides agree with TRBD1. Germline V gene sequence: CDR1 MNHNS, CDR2 SASEGT. The length of the CDR3 is 14 residues. Trimming removed 7 bases from V and 5 bases from J; junction bases left unmatched: 8.